Sequencing of this T cell receptor (beta chain) was carried out in a study of T cell responses to AZD1222 COVID-19 vaccine. About the study: Doses given second, at about 4 or about 12 weeks, were pooled.

The CDR3 length is 13 residues. V was cut by 7 bases and J by 7 bases, with 13 bases left in between. Germline V gene data show CDR1 as LNHDA and CDR2 as SQIVND (reference sequence). Study results and caveats: It should be noted that donors were predominantly white British and more often female, and clonal diversity was possibly underestimated. Nearly half of spike-specific TCRs reportedly target unmutated variant regions. Among AZD1222 vaccinees, only five or six were seropositive at baseline.

About this clone: What it binds is unknown.

Here immunoSEQ multiplex PCR was the method, and the copy in TCRdb shows in-frame clones only, minus some. The table lists about 110,000 clones, about 80% of them singletons, with 5% in the top ten. The receptor was derived from an adult in good health. This sample comprised peripheral blood, obtained on day 0 of AZD1222 vaccination. The chain uses TRBV19 and TRBJ2-2, with D uncertain. The CDR3 DNA reads as TGTGCCAGTAATGTGGGCGCGGACGGGGAGCTGTTTTTT. Translated, it gives CASNVGADGELFF. The complete variable domain, with remaining parts taken from reference TRBV19 and TRBJ2-2, reads DGGITQSPKYLFRKEGQNVTLSCEQNLNHDAMYWYRQDPGQGLRLIYYSQIVNDFQKGDIAEGYSVSREKKESFPLTVTSAQKNPTAFYLCASNVGADGELFFGEGSRLTVL.